The entry below gives a single T cell receptor beta chain sequence along with its context. Its antigen is not known. It was with random hexamers that 0.5 to 1 ug RNA was reverse transcribed. Amplification of TCR beta CDR3 was carried out by immunoSEQ multiplex PCR, which covered 54 Vbeta and 13 Jbeta segments. TCRdb used MiXCR to reprocess the immunoSEQ multiplex PCR reads, holding one entry per CDR3 protein. The sample lists 150,000 to 200,000 distinct CDR3 sequences, about 93% occurring once. CDR1 and CDR2 from the germline V gene are SGHRS and YFSETQ. V trimming: 2 bases; J trimming: 6 bases; junction bases outside the gene matches: 4. CDR3 length equals 14 residues. The data derive from a study of CD8 T cells in Susac syndrome. Sequencing targeted TCR beta in blood CD8+ and CD4+ T cells. The multiple sclerosis controls were treatment-naive patients, and their relapsing-remitting disease was stable or active.

Study outcomes and limitations: The study conceded that its TCR sequencing and HLA analysis involved relatively few individuals.

The sequenced sample was CD4+ T cells from PBMCs. The origin of this receptor is a human donor with multiple sclerosis. The chain uses TRBV5-1 and TRBJ1-1; 10 nucleotides align to TRBD1. This chain's CDR3 is CASSLGTGESEAFF. CDR3 nucleotide sequence: TGCGCCAGCAGCTTAGGGACAGGGGAATCTGAAGCTTTCTTT.